What follows is one TCR beta chain and its context. The sample comes from a study of Ad26.COV2.S vaccination and SARS-CoV-2 variants. Turning to the study itself: Donor got 5x10^10 or 1x10^11 viral particles of Ad26.COV2.S.

Assay: immunoSEQ multiplex PCR; the TCRdb copy retains only in-frame clones and omits some. The sample includes almost 400,000 clones, approximately 89% seen only once; the top ten take under 2%. Treatment reported: roughly 20 received Ad26.COV2.S at low or high dose, single or two shots; a few received placebo; per-sample allocation not given. Day 63 after the first vaccine or placebo injection was the time point for sampling. The individual, an adult aged 18-55 years, was a donor in Boston. Germline CDR1 is MNHNS and CDR2 is SASEGT. V trimming: 0 bases; J trimming: 7 bases; junction bases outside the gene matches: 9. There are 15 residues in the CDR3.

This chain joins TRBV6-1 and TRBJ2-7, with 7 bases fitting TRBD2. This TCR was recovered from a person between 18 and 60 years old who received the Ad26.COV2.S COVID-19 vaccine or a placebo. The material sequenced was peripheral blood, taken in a trial of Ad26.COV2.S vaccine versus placebo. This CDR3 reads CASSEAGGSTVEQYF. In DNA, the CDR3 is TGTGCCAGCAGTGAAGCAGGCGGGAGCACCGTGGAGCAGTACTTC.